This entry lists 29 T cell receptor beta chains sequenced from one sample in a study of neurological immune-mediated disorders. TCRdb independently ran MiXCR on the 5' RACE reads; one entry per CDR3 protein. The top ten hold 0.55% to 0.6% of the sample, which has 44,000 or so distinct CDR3 sequences, around 6% seen once. The sequenced sample was CD4+ T cells from blood. The receptor set was obtained from a woman in her thirties or forties in good health.

Ten or more counts support this clonotype. The chain employs TRBV20-1 and TRBJ1-2; TRBD1 aligns across 10 bases. Germline V gene sequence: CDR1 DFQATT, CDR2 SNEGSKA (reference sequence). V was clipped by 0 bases and J by 5 bases; unmatched bases: 15. The CDR3 sequence is 18 residues long. The CDR3 nucleotides are TGCAGTGCTAGAGATCGAGTGACAGGGGGCACCGGAGGTTATGGCTACACCTTC. It yields the protein CSARDRVTGGTGGYGYTF.

This clonotype has at least ten counts. This chain connects TRBV5-8 to TRBJ2-5; D gene uncertain. CDR1 and CDR2 from the germline V gene are SGHTS and YDEGEE. The CDR3 has 14 residues. V shed 2 bases and J shed 1 base, with 9 bases lying between them. DNA for the CDR3: TGTGCCAGCAGCTTATATGGGTCCCAAGAGACCCAGTACTTC. Protein: CASSLYGSQETQYF.

This clonotype has at least ten counts. J is TRBJ1-1 and V is TRBV2; D might be TRBD1 (6 bases). Deletions cut 6 bases from V and 6 bases from J, with 17 bases between. This CDR3 contains 14 residues. The V gene's germline CDR1 is SNHLY and CDR2 FYNNEI. CDR3 region: CASRIGGNVPEAFF. CDR3 DNA: TGTGCCAGCAGGATAGGGGGTAACGTTCCTGAAGCTTTCTTT.

This clonotype was detected many times. The gene calls are TRBV15 and TRBJ1-1, with TRBD1 matching 8 bases. Germline V lookup: CDR1 LNHNV, CDR2 YYDKDF (reference sequence). This CDR3 has 16 residues. J gave up 3 bases and V 2 bases, and 8 bases lay outside the gene matches. CDR3 amino acids: CATSRPDRVGYTEAFF. The CDR3 DNA is TGTGCCACCAGCAGACCGGACAGGGTGGGGTACACTGAAGCTTTCTTT.

This clonotype was found many times. The CDR3 region has the DNA TGTGCCAGCAGCTCACGTAACGAAGGGACGAACACCGGGGAGCTGTTTTTT. Its protein is CASSSRNEGTNTGELFF. The chain is built from TRBV7-2 and TRBJ2-2; D unresolved. The CDR3 spans 17 residues. Per germline, CDR1 SGHTA and CDR2 FQGNSA. The V end lost 4 bases, the J end lost 0 bases, and 15 bases lay between the germline ends.

This clonotype was picked up many times. The CDR3 loop is CASRRTSTDTQYF. Here the CDR3 DNA reads TGTGCCAGCAGGAGGACTTCCACAGATACGCAGTATTTT. The chain carries TRBV12-3 or TRBV12-4 and TRBJ2-3, with a possible D match to TRBD2 (5 bases). Trimming took 6 bases from V and 2 from J, leaving 9 bases between them. This CDR3 comprises 13 residues.

This clonotype has a count of ten or more. V usage is TRBV7-9 and J usage is TRBJ2-1, with D possibly being TRBD2 (5 bases). The V and J ends lost 0 bases and 4 bases respectively, with 10 bases between them. Germline CDR1 reads SEHNR; CDR2 reads FQNEAQ (reference sequence). The CDR3 length is 15 residues. The CDR3 bases are TGTGCCAGCAGCTTAGCGGGGAGCGGATACAATGAGCAGTTCTTC. Translated: CASSLAGSGYNEQFF.

This clonotype was counted many times. The chain links TRBV7-2 to TRBJ2-3; 7 bases line up with TRBD2. This CDR3 region has 15 residues. Unmatched junction bases numbered 5, after V lost 5 bases and J lost 0 bases. Germline CDR1 reads SGHTA; CDR2 reads FQGNSA. CDR3: CASSPRGSSTDTQYF. CDR3 bases: TGTGCCAGCAGCCCCCGCGGGAGCAGCACAGATACGCAGTATTTT.

This clonotype was seen repeatedly, ten times or more. This sequence joins TRBV29-1 and TRBJ1-1, with D hard to call. V was clipped by 6 bases and J by 3 bases, with 17 bases between them. The CDR3 totals 14 residues. CDR1 is SQVTM, CDR2 ANQGSEA, per germline. The chain's CDR3 is CSVSPDVDYTEAFF. The CDR3 DNA reads as TGCAGCGTCTCTCCCGACGTAGACTACACTGAAGCTTTCTTT.

The chain is built from TRBV6-5 and TRBJ1-6; the match to TRBD1 covers 7 bases. The CDR3 is 15 amino acids. The trim removed 0 bases at V and 9 bases at J, leaving 5 bases unmatched. The germline V gene has CDR1 MNHEY and CDR2 SVGAGI. CDR3 in amino acids: CASSYSTGFSSPLHF. The CDR3 DNA is TGTGCCAGCAGTTACTCGACAGGGTTTAGTTCACCCCTCCACTTT.

This clonotype was seen many times. The CDR3 here is CASQDSYEQYF. The DNA for the CDR3 is TGTGCCAGCCAAGACTCATACGAGCAGTACTTC. This sequence joins TRBV18 and TRBJ2-7, with unresolved D. Germline CDR1 KGHSH, CDR2 LQKENI. The CDR3 totals 11 residues. Trimming pared 8 bases from V and 4 bases from J, leaving 9 bases between.

This clonotype was recorded many times. The gene calls are TRBV28 and TRBJ1-2; D gene uncertain. V was shortened by 1 base and J by 4 bases, with 1 base between the two germline ends. The CDR3 covers 11 residues. CDR1 and CDR2 (germline): MDHEN, SYDVKM. For the CDR3, the DNA is TGTGCCAGCAGTTTATCCTATGGCTACACCTTC. Translating gives CASSLSYGYTF.

The table lists this clonotype with many counts. The V and J genes are TRBV7-9 and TRBJ2-4; D might be TRBD1 or TRBD2, each matching 5 bases. The length of the CDR3 is 10 residues. Germline CDR1 reads SEHNR; CDR2 reads FQNEAQ (reference sequence). With 8 bases removed from V and 7 bases from J, the gap between germline ends came to 6 bases. CDR3: CASGTNIQYF. The CDR3 DNA is TGTGCCAGCGGGACGAACATTCAGTACTTC.

The chain is built from TRBV2 and TRBJ2-1; D is unresolved. The germline CDR1 and CDR2 sequences are SNHLY and FYNNEI. The V gene lost 4 bases and the J gene lost 7 bases, with 11 bases spanning the gap. The CDR3 consists of 13 residues. The CDR3 DNA is TGTGCCAGCAGTGGTCAGTTGGGGAATGAGCAGTTCTTC. Protein product: CASSGQLGNEQFF.

The gene calls are TRBV6-6 and TRBJ1-5, with D possibly being TRBD1 (5 bases). Germline V lookup: CDR1 MNHNY, CDR2 SVGAGI (reference sequence). There are 16 residues in the CDR3. Trimming pared 0 bases from V and 3 bases from J, leaving 12 bases between. The CDR3 DNA is TGTGCCAGCAGTTACTCGATGGGGGATAACAATCAGCCCCAGCATTTT. This codes for CASSYSMGDNNQPQHF.

This clonotype was counted ten times or more. DNA of the CDR3: TGCAGCGTTGAAGGGCTAGCGACAGATACGCAGTATTTT. Translation: CSVEGLATDTQYF. The rearrangement links TRBV29-1 to TRBJ2-3, with D perhaps TRBD2 (6 bases). CDR3 length equals 13 residues. Germline V CDR1 and CDR2: SQVTM, ANQGSEA. V was trimmed by 1 base and J by 3 bases, leaving 8 bases between them.

The table lists this clonotype with many counts. The V call is TRBV27, the J call TRBJ1-6; D remains unclear. V shed 5 bases and J shed 7 bases, with 15 bases lying between them. Per germline, CDR1 MNHEY and CDR2 SMNVEV (reference sequence). This CDR3 has 15 residues. The CDR3 DNA follows: TGTGCCAGCAGTCCGAAAAGGGTGGGAAATTCACCCCTCCACTTT. It yields the protein CASSPKRVGNSPLHF.

This clonotype was counted at least ten times. CDR3 nucleotide sequence: TGCGCCAGCAGCCTCCGACAGGGACTGAACACTGAAGCTTTCTTT. Its protein is CASSLRQGLNTEAFF. V usage is TRBV5-1 and J usage is TRBJ1-1; 7 nucleotides agree with TRBD1. The V gene end was trimmed by 4 bases and the J gene end by 0 bases; junction bases not matched to a gene: 6. Germline V gene data show CDR1 as SGHRS and CDR2 as YFSETQ. This CDR3 comprises 15 residues.

The rearrangement links TRBV28 to TRBJ1-1, with unresolved D. V dropped 8 bases and J dropped 8 bases, with 12 bases sitting between them. The CDR3 runs 11 residues. CDR1 and CDR2 (germline): MDHEN, SYDVKM. The CDR3 nucleotides are TGTGCCAGCTCCGCATCTACCGAAGCTTTCTTT. This encodes CASSASTEAFF.

This clonotype was picked up many times. The rearrangement links TRBV28 to TRBJ2-2; possibly TRBD1 for D (6 bases). This CDR3 region has 15 residues. CDR1 and CDR2 from the germline V gene are MDHEN and SYDVKM. V lost 3 bases, J lost 3 bases, and 11 bases lay in between. The CDR3 nucleotides read TGTGCCAGCAGTTTCCCACAGGGTTACACCGGGGAGCTGTTTTTT. Translation gives CASSFPQGYTGELFF.

This clonotype was recorded many times. The chain uses TRBV6-5 and TRBJ2-7; perhaps TRBD1 as D (5 bases). V gave up 3 bases and J gave up 3 bases, with 15 bases separating them. This CDR3 region has 15 residues. CDR1 and CDR2 (germline): MNHEY, SVGAGI. DNA of the CDR3: TGTGCCAGCAGTTATTGGGGCGACACCATCTACGAGCAGTACTTC. Its protein product is CASSYWGDTIYEQYF.

There are many counts of this clonotype. CDR3 region: CASSVWTSGRADEQYF. The CDR3 DNA sequence: TGTGCCAGCAGCGTCTGGACTAGCGGGAGGGCCGACGAGCAGTACTTC. This chain joins TRBV7-6 and TRBJ2-7, with TRBD2 matching over 15 bases. Trimming cost V 5 bases and J 5 bases; bases outside gene matches: 7. The germline gives CDR1 SGHVS, CDR2 FNYEAQ. There are 16 residues in the CDR3.

The chain uses TRBV5-5 and TRBJ2-5; the D gene is possibly TRBD1 (6 bases). V lost 1 base and J lost 4, with 17 bases in between. The CDR3 has 16 residues. Per germline, CDR1 SGHKS and CDR2 YYEKEE (reference sequence). Here the CDR3 reads CASSLKGDNLGETQYF. The CDR3 coding sequence is TGTGCCAGCAGCTTGAAAGGGGACAACCTGGGAGAGACCCAGTACTTC.

This clonotype was observed many times. This chain connects TRBV7-8 to TRBJ2-2, with unresolved D. The V gene lost 1 base and the J gene lost 6 bases, with 6 bases spanning the gap. The CDR3 covers 13 residues. CDR1 is SGHVS, CDR2 FQNEAQ, per germline. The CDR3 protein is CASSLVGPGELFF. CDR3 nucleotide sequence: TGTGCCAGCAGCTTAGTAGGTCCCGGGGAGCTGTTTTTT. The complete variable domain, with remaining parts taken from reference TRBV7-8 and TRBJ2-2, reads GAGVSQSPRYKVAKRGQDVALRCDPISGHVSLFWYQQALGQGPEFLTYFQNEAQLDKSGLPSDRFFAERPEGSVSTLKIQRTQQEDSAVYLCASSLVGPGELFFGEGSRLTVL.

This clonotype was counted ten times or more. This rearrangement joins TRBV5-1 to TRBJ2-7, with 8 bases that match TRBD2. With 3 bases clipped from V and 3 bases from J, the junction kept 20 bases outside the gene matches. From germline, CDR1 is SGHRS and CDR2 YFSETQ. This CDR3 has 19 amino acids. The CDR3 DNA reads TGCGCCAGCAGCTCCCCCCCCGAACTAGCGGACATGGGGGGCTACGAGCAGTACTTC. Its translation: CASSSPPELADMGGYEQYF.

This clonotype has ten or more counts. The CDR3 region has the DNA TGCAGCGTGGGACAGGGCAACCTCGGTGAGCAGTTCTTC. Translated: CSVGQGNLGEQFF. The chain recombines TRBV29-1 with TRBJ2-1; 9 nucleotides agree with TRBD1. Germline V gene sequence: CDR1 SQVTM, CDR2 ANQGSEA. This CDR3 is built from 13 residues. V lost 6 bases, J lost 9 bases, and 9 bases stayed unmatched.

This clonotype was counted many times. This chain links TRBV12-3 or TRBV12-4 with TRBJ1-1; TRBD1 might be the D (5 bases). The CDR3 consists of 12 residues. With 9 bases removed from V and 4 bases from J, the gap between germline ends came to 12 bases. The CDR3 loop is CASGRGGTEAFF. Here the CDR3 DNA reads TGTGCCAGTGGGAGGGGAGGCACTGAAGCTTTCTTT.

The table lists this clonotype with many counts. This chain links TRBV7-9 with TRBJ1-1; D is uncertain. V lost 6 bases to trimming and J lost 4 bases, with 12 bases between them. Germline V gene sequence: CDR1 SEHNR, CDR2 FQNEAQ (reference sequence). This CDR3 region has 13 residues. CDR3 protein: CASSPDFGTEAFF. Here the CDR3 DNA reads TGTGCCAGCAGTCCCGACTTTGGCACTGAAGCTTTCTTT.

The sample holds many counts of this clonotype. The chain uses TRBV12-3 or TRBV12-4 and TRBJ1-2, with TRBD1 matching 9 bases. There are 13 residues in the CDR3. J gave up 7 bases and V 6 bases, and 6 bases lay outside the gene matches. The CDR3 loop reads CASSATGGSGYTF. CDR3 bases: TGTGCCAGCAGCGCCACAGGGGGCAGTGGCTACACCTTC.